The sequence of this T cell receptor (beta chain) was determined in a study of shared clonotypes between healthy human individuals. The CDR3 contains 15 residues. Germline CDR1 and CDR2: SNHLY and FYNNEI. V shed 6 bases and J shed 0 bases, with 13 bases lying between them. The unsorted PBMC sample used ten immunoSEQ deep assay plates. Data came from immunoSEQ multiplex PCR; TCRdb stores just in-frame clones and leaves some out. The sample holds about 600,000 clones, around 77% seen once. This clone turned up a few times. When samples were unsorted, roughly 81 million PBMCs were used for genomic DNA. The sample consisted of PBMCs. This chain connects TRBV2 to TRBJ2-3; perhaps TRBD1 as D (5 bases). The receptor's source is a woman in her 40s in good health. Some clones in this sample may be carry-over from other donors' samples. The CDR3 sequence: CASRLRASSTDTQYF. For the CDR3, the DNA is TGTGCCAGCAGACTCAGGGCCTCTAGCACAGATACGCAGTATTTT.